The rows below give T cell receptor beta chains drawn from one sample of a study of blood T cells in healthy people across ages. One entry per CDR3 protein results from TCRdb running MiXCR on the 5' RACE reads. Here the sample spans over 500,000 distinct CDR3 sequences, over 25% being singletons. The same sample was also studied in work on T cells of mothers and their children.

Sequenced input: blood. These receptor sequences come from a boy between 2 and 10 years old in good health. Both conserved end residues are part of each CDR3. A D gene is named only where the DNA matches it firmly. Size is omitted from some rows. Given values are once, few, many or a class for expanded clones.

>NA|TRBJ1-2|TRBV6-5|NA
CASSYALGYYGYTF
TGTGCCAGCAGTTACGCCCTCGGATACTATGGCTACACCTTC
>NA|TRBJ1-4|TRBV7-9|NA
CASSLVDTSTNEKLFF
TGTGCCAGCAGCTTAGTCGACACTTCAACTAATGAAAAACTGTTTTTT
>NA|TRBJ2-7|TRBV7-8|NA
CASSPVRLAYEQYF
TGTGCCAGCAGCCCCGTCCGTTTAGCCTACGAGCAGTACTTC
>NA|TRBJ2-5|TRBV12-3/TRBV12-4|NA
CASSLPHGTQYF
TGTGCCAGCAGTCTACCCCATGGGACCCAGTACTTC
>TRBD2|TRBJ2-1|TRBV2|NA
CASSEPASGGAYEQFF
TGTGCCAGCAGTGAACCGGCTAGCGGGGGGGCCTATGAGCAGTTCTTC
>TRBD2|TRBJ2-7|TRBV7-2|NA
CASSLARGLAAYEQYF
TGTGCCAGCAGCTTAGCGAGAGGGCTAGCGGCCTACGAGCAGTACTTC
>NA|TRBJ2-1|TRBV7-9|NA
CASSMTAGNEQFF
TGTGCCAGCTCCATGACGGCCGGCAATGAGCAGTTCTTC
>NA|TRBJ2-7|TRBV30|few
CAWSETSTSSYEQYF
TGTGCCTGGAGCGAGACTAGTACGAGCTCCTACGAGCAGTACTTC
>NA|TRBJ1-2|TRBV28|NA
CASSASLAGNYGYTF
TGTGCCAGCAGTGCCTCACTGGCAGGGAACTATGGCTACACCTTC
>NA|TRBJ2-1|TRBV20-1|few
CSARDDGTSSYNEQFF
TGCAGTGCTAGAGATGACGGGACGAGCTCCTACAATGAGCAGTTCTTC
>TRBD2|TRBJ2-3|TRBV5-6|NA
CASSLLLAGGQTPGGTQYF
TGTGCCAGCAGCTTATTACTAGCGGGAGGCCAGACTCCGGGTGGTACGCAGTATTTT
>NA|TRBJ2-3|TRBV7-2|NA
CASSPPRGSTDTQYF
TGTGCCAGCAGCCCCCCCCGGGGGAGCACAGATACGCAGTATTTT
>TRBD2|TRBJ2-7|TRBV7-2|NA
CASSVPGLAGYEQYF
TGTGCCAGCAGCGTCCCGGGACTAGCGGGATACGAGCAGTACTTC
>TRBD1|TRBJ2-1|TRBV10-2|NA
CASSETGTGGNNEQFF
TGCGCCAGCAGTGAGACCGGGACAGGTGGTAACAATGAGCAGTTCTTC
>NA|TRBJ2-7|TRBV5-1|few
CASSFHGGNEQYF
TGCGCCAGCAGCTTCCACGGAGGCAACGAGCAGTACTTC
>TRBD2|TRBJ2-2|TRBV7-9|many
CASSPASGSVNTGELFF
TGTGCCAGCAGCCCCGCTAGCGGGAGTGTGAACACCGGGGAGCTGTTTTTT
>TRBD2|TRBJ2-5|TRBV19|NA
CASTKGHSGGETQYF
TGTGCCAGTACTAAAGGCCATAGCGGGGGTGAGACCCAGTACTTC
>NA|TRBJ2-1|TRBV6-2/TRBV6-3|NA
CASSYRDGDYNEQFF
TGTGCCAGCAGTTACCGGGACGGCGACTACAATGAGCAGTTCTTC
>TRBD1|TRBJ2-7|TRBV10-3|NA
CAISEAFGTGGVYEQYF
TGTGCCATCAGTGAGGCATTTGGGACAGGGGGAGTCTACGAGCAGTACTTC
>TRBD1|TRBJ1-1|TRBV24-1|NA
CATSDRGGTEAFF
TGTGCCACCAGCGACAGGGGCGGCACTGAAGCTTTCTTT
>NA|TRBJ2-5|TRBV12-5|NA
CASAWGLRNQETQYF
TGTGCTAGTGCCTGGGGGTTGCGGAACCAAGAGACCCAGTACTTC
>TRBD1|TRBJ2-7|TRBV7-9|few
CASSSSGQLSPYEQYF
TGTGCCAGCAGCTCTTCGGGACAGCTATCCCCCTACGAGCAGTACTTC
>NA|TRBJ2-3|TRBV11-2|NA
CASGIKRAGVTDTQYF
TGTGCCAGCGGCATCAAGCGGGCGGGCGTCACAGATACGCAGTATTTT
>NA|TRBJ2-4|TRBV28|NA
CASSLTPTGSLAKNIQYF
TGTGCCAGCAGTTTAACTCCAACAGGGTCCCTAGCCAAAAACATTCAGTACTTC
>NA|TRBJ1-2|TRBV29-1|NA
CSVSGDRNYGYTF
TGCAGCGTTTCCGGTGACAGGAACTATGGCTACACCTTC
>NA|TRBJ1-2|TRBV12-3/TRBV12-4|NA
CASSLGEAYGYTF
TGTGCCAGCAGCCTAGGGGAGGCCTATGGCTACACCTTC
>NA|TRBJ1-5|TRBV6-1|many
CATVAAENQPQHF
TGTGCCACTGTAGCGGCAGAGAATCAGCCCCAGCATTTT
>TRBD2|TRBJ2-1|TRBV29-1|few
CSVRLAGGYNEQFF
TGCAGCGTTCGACTAGCGGGGGGGTACAATGAGCAGTTCTTC
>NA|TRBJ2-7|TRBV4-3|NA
CASSQVRGPNYEQYF
TGCGCCAGCAGCCAGGTCCGTGGGCCTAACTACGAGCAGTACTTC
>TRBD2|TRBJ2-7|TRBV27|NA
CASRTLTSGSYEQYF
TGTGCCAGCAGGACCCTGACTAGCGGGAGTTACGAGCAGTACTTC
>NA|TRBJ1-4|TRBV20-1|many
CSARGVGRGYEFGTNEKLFF
TGCAGTGCTAGAGGGGTGGGGAGGGGATACGAATTTGGAACTAATGAAAAACTGTTTTTT
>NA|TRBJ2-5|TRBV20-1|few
CSARDMIETQYF
TGCAGTGCTAGGGACATGATTGAGACCCAGTACTTC
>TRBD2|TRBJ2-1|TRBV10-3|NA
CTISESGRLATNNEQFF
TGTACCATCAGTGAGTCCGGGAGGCTAGCCACTAACAATGAGCAGTTCTTC
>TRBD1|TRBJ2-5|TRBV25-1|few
CASSWWTGETQYF
TGTGCCAGCAGTTGGTGGACAGGAGAGACCCAGTACTTC
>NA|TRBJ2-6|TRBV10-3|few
CAISPFTGANVLTF
TGTGCCATCAGCCCGTTTACTGGGGCCAACGTCCTGACTTTC
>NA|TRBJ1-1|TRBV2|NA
CASNPELNTEAFF
TGTGCCAGCAATCCGGAATTGAACACTGAAGCTTTCTTT
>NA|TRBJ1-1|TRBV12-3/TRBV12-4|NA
CASSLARKRQNTEAFF
TGTGCCAGCAGTTTAGCGCGTAAACGGCAGAACACTGAAGCTTTCTTT
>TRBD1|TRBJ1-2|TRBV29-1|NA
CSVRGQGDSYTF
TGCAGCGTTCGAGGACAGGGAGATAGCTACACCTTC
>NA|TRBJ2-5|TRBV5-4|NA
CAGSLTGFQETQYF
TGTGCCGGCAGCTTAACGGGCTTTCAAGAGACCCAGTACTTC
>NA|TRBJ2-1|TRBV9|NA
CASSLTQDHNEQFF
TGTGCCAGCAGCCTAACCCAAGACCACAATGAGCAGTTCTTC
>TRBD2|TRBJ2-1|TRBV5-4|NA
CASSLEPSGIGEQFF
TGTGCCAGCAGCTTGGAGCCTAGCGGGATTGGTGAGCAGTTCTTC
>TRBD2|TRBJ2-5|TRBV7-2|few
CASSPGGEETQYF
TGTGCCAGCAGCCCGGGGGGAGAGGAGACCCAGTACTTC
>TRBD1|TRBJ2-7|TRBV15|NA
CATSREGQGSYDQYF
TGTGCCACCAGCAGAGAGGGACAGGGTTCCTACGACCAGTACTTC
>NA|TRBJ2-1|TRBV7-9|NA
CASSSDWGRNEQFF
TGTGCCAGCAGCTCAGACTGGGGGAGGAATGAGCAGTTCTTC
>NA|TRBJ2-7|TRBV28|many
CASSWSSYEQYF
TGTGCCAGCAGTTGGAGCTCCTACGAGCAGTACTTC
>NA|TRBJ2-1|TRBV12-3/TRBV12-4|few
CASSPPPVGNEQFF
TGTGCCAGCAGCCCACCTCCCGTGGGCAATGAGCAGTTCTTC
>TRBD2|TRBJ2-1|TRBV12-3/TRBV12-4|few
CASTLGLAGGVGQFF
TGTGCCAGCACCCTTGGACTAGCGGGGGGAGTTGGGCAGTTCTTC
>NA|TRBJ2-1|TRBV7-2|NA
CASSLNNLPDEQFF
TGTGCCAGCAGCTTAAACAATCTTCCAGATGAGCAGTTCTTC
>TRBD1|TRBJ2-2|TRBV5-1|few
CASRPGQGSGELFF
TGCGCCAGCCGGCCGGGACAGGGGTCCGGGGAGCTGTTTTTT
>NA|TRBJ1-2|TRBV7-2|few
CASSLASRVDGGYTF
TGTGCCAGCAGCTTAGCGAGTAGGGTAGACGGGGGCTACACCTTC
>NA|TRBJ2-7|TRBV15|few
CATSWGREGYEQYF
TGTGCCACCAGCTGGGGGAGAGAAGGTTACGAGCAGTACTTC
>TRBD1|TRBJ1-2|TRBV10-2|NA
CASRGTGGNGYTF
TGCGCCAGCAGGGGGACAGGGGGCAATGGCTACACCTTC
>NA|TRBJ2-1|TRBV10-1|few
CASSESGLAGNEQFF
TGCGCCAGCAGTGAGTCGGGGCTAGCAGGCAATGAGCAGTTCTTC
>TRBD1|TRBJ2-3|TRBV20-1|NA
CSAREGTGDTDTQYF
TGCAGTGCTAGAGAAGGGACAGGGGACACAGATACGCAGTATTTT
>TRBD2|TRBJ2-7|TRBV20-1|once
CSARRAGGSYEQYF
TGCAGTGCTAGGAGGGCGGGGGGGTCCTACGAGCAGTACTTC
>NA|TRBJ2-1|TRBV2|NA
CASSVAEPSYNEQFF
TGTGCCAGCAGTGTAGCGGAACCCTCCTACAATGAGCAGTTCTTC
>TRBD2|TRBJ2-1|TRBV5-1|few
CASSLISGGYEQFF
TGCGCCAGCAGCTTGATTAGCGGGGGCTATGAGCAGTTCTTC
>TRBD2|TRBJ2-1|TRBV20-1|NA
CSAIRTSQLNEQFF
TGCAGTGCTATAAGGACTAGCCAGCTCAATGAGCAGTTCTTC
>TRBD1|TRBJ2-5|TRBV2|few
CASMMDRDEVEFF
TGTGCCAGCATGATGGACAGGGACGAAGTGGAGTTCTTC
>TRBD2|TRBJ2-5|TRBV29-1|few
CSVAGSSSGGRAGETQYF
TGCAGCGTTGCCGGAAGCAGTAGCGGGGGCCGGGCGGGAGAGACCCAGTACTTC